This TCR beta chain was retrieved from a study of blood T cell repertoires in COVID-19. Study overall: The cDNA or gDNA used as material had been derived from T cells, B-cell-depleted T cells, or PBMCs.

This CDR3 has 13 residues. Germline CDR1 and CDR2: MNHEY and SMNVEV (reference sequence). Trimming removed 8 bases at V and 10 bases at J, with 15 bases between. Clones were read by immunoSEQ multiplex PCR, and TCRdb kept only the in-frame ones, dropping some. This repertoire shows a few hundred thousand clones, nearly 90% found once; its top ten account for roughly 0.8%. This TCR came from a woman aged 30 to 39 with acute or convalescent COVID-19. V and J are TRBV27 and TRBJ1-6; D is unclear. The sample taken for sequencing was peripheral blood. The CDR3 sequence is CASAEGFRSPLHF. CDR3 nucleotide sequence: TGTGCCAGCGCCGAGGGTTTTCGGTCACCCCTCCACTTT.